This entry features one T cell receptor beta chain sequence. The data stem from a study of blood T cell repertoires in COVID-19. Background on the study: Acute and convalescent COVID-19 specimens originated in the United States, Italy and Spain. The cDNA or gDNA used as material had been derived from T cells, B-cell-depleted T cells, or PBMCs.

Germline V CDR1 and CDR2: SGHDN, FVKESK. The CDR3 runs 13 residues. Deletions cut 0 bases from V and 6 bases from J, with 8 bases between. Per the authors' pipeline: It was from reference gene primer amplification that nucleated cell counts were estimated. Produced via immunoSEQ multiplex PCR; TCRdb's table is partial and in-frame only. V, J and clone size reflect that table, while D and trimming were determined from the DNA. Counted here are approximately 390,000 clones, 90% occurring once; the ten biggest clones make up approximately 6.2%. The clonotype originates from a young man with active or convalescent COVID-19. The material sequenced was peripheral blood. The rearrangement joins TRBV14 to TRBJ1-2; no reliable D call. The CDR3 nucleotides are TGTGCCAGCAGCCAAGATTCATTTCATGGCTACACCTTC. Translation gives CASSQDSFHGYTF.